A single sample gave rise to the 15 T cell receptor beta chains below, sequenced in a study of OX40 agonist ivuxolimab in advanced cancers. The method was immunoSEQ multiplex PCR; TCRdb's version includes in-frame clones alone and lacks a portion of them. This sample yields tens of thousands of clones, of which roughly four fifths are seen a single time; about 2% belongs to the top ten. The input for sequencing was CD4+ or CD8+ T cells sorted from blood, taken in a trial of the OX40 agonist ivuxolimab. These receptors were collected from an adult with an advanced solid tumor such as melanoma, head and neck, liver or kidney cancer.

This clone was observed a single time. CDR3 nucleotides: TGTGCCAGCAGTTACGGGTCGGGAGCCAACGCCGCCGAGCAGTACTTC. This codes for CASSYGSGANAAEQYF. V gene TRBV6-5 combines with J gene TRBJ2-7, with a weak D call TRBD2 (6 bases). Germline loops: CDR1 MNHEY, CDR2 SVGAGI. The CDR3 spans 16 residues. The V gene lost 2 bases and the J gene lost 6 bases, with 20 bases spanning the gap.

For the CDR3, the DNA is TGTGCCAGCAGCCCACCCCCTACAGGTCTCCAAATGAACACTGAAGCTTTCTTT. Translation: CASSPPPTGLQMNTEAFF. J is TRBJ1-1 and V is TRBV7-6; the D gene is possibly TRBD1 (5 bases). The V end lost 5 bases, the J end lost 0 bases, and 22 bases lay between the germline ends. Per the germline V gene, CDR1 is SGHVS and CDR2 is FNYEAQ. CDR3 length: 18 amino acids.

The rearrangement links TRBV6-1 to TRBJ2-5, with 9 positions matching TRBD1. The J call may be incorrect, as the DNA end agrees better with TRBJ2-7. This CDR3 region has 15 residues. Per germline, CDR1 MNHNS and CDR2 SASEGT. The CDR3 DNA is TGTGCCAGCAGGGAACCGGGACAGGGCATCGACGAGCAGTACTTC. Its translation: CASREPGQGIDEQYF.

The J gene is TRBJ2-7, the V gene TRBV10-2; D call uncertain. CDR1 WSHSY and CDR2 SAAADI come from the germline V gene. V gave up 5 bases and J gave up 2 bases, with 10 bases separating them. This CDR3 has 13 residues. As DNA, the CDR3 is TGCGCCAGCAGTATCGGGCAAACCTACGAGCAGTACTTC. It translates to CASSIGQTYEQYF.

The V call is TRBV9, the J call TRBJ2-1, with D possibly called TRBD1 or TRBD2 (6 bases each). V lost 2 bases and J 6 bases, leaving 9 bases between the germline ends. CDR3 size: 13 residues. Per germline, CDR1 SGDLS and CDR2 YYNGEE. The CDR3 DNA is TGTGCCAGCAGCGTTGGGGGGCGCAATGAGCAGTTCTTC. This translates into CASSVGGRNEQFF.

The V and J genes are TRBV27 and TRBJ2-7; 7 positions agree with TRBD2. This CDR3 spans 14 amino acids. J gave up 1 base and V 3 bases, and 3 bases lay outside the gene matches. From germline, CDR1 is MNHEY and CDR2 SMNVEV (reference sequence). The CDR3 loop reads CASSFSGPSYEQYF. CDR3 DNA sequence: TGTGCCAGCAGTTTTAGCGGGCCGTCCTACGAGCAGTACTTC.

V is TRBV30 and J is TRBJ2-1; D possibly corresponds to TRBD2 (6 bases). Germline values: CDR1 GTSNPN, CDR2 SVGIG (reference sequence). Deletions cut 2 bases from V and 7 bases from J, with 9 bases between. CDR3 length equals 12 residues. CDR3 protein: CAWSRSGNEQFF. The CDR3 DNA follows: TGTGCCTGGAGTCGTAGCGGTAATGAGCAGTTCTTC.

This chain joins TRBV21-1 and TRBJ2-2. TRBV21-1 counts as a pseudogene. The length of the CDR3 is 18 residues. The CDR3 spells CASSNGPGAVEFAGELFF. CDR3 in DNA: TGTGCCAGCAGCAATGGACCGGGGGCAGTTGAATTCGCCGGGGAGCTGTTTTTT.

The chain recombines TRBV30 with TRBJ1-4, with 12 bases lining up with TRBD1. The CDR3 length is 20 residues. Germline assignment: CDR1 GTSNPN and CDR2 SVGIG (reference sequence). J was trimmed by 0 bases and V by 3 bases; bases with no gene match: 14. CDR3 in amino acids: CAWRGQGARNGDATNEKLFF. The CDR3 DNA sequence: TGTGCCTGGAGGGGACAGGGGGCGCGAAATGGCGATGCAACTAATGAAAAACTGTTTTTT.

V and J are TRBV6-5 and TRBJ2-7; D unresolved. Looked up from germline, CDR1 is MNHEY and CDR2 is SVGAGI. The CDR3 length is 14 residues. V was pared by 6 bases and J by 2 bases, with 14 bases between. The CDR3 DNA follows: TGTGCCAGCAGCAGTTACGGGTCGACCTACGAGCAGTACTTC. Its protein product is CASSSYGSTYEQYF.

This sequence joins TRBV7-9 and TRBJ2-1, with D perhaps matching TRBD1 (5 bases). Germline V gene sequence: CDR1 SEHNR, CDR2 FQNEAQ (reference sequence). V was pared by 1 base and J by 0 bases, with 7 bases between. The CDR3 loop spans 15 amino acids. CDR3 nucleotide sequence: TGTGCCAGCAGCTTAGAAGGGGTCTCCTACAATGAGCAGTTCTTC. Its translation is CASSLEGVSYNEQFF.

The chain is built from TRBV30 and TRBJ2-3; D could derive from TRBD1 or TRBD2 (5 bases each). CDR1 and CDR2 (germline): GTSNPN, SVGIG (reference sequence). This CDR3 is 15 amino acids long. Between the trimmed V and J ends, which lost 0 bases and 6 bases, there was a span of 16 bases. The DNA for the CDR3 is TGTGCCTGGAGTGTACGCCCCCCTTGGGGGGATACGCAGTATTTT. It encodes CAWSVRPPWGDTQYF.

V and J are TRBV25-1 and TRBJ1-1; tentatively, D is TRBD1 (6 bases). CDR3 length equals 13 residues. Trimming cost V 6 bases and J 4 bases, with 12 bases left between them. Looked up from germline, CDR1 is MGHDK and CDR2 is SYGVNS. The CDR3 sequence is CASRTSGATEAFF. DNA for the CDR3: TGTGCCAGCAGGACATCAGGGGCCACTGAAGCTTTCTTT.

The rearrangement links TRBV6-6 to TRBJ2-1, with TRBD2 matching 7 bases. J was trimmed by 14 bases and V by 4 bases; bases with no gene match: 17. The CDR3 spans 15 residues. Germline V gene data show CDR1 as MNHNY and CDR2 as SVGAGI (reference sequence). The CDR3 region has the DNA TGTGCCAGCAGTTTGGGGCGGGAGAGCAGCAGTGCCGAGTTCTTC. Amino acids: CASSLGRESSSAEFF.

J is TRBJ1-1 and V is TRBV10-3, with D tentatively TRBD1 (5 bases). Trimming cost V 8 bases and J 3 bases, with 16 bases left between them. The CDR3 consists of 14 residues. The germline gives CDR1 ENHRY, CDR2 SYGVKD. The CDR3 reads CAIGPGQMHTEAFF. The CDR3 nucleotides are TGTGCCATCGGTCCAGGGCAGATGCACACTGAAGCTTTCTTT.